This T cell receptor (beta chain) comes out of a study of monozygotic twins with inflammatory bowel disease. Study results and caveats: IBD patients displayed reduced TCRbeta diversity (inverse Simpson) when set against healthy co-twins.

The UMIs carried a 6-nucleotide sample barcode, and they were added by template switching. TCRdb reanalyzed the 5' RACE reads and collapses them to one entry per CDR3 protein, without DNA. This table lists roughly 140,000 distinct CDR3 sequences. With respect to this clonotype: Its specificity is unknown.

The CDR3 extends over 15 amino acids. Germline V gene sequence: CDR1 SGHKS, CDR2 YYEKEE (reference sequence). The chain joins TRBV5-5 to TRBJ2-3. This TCR came from a human donor with ulcerative colitis or Crohn's disease, or a healthy co-twin of an affected twin (not recorded which). The sequenced material came from blood. The CDR3 here is CASSLVSDVEDTQYF.